This T cell receptor (beta chain) was recovered during a study of CD8 T cells in ankylosing spondylitis. TCRdb called the 5' RACE reads again in MiXCR, with one record for every CDR3 protein. The data show about 450,000 distinct CDR3 sequences, about 24% seen once. A note on this clonotype: What it binds is not known.

The CDR3 spans 14 residues. Trimming shortened V by 6 bases and J by 0 bases, and 10 bases separated the two germline ends. Germline-derived CDR1 and CDR2 are SGHRS and YFSETQ. Study-level findings and limits: Seven to nine highly homologous variants made up a TCR beta motif that seemed to typify ankylosing spondylitis blood.

The TCR comes from a male donor with ankylosing spondylitis. The sample taken for sequencing was blood, either unsorted or a sorted T cell fraction (not recorded which). The chain is built from TRBV5-1 and TRBJ1-3, with D unresolved. CDR3 protein: CASNPDGSGNTIYF. CDR3 coding DNA: TGCGCCAGCAACCCGGACGGCTCTGGAAACACCATATATTTT. Filled out from reference TRBV5-1 and TRBJ1-3, the complete variable domain reads KAGVTQTPRYLIKTRGQQVTLSCSPISGHRSVSWYQQTPGQGLQFLFEYFSETQRNKGNFPGRFSGRQFSNSRSEMNVSTLELGDSALYLCASNPDGSGNTIYFGEGSWLTVV.